Shown below are 12 T cell receptor beta chains from a single sample sequenced in a study of long-term antiretroviral therapy in people with HIV. Run at survey level, the immunoSEQ assay was version v3.0. Produced via immunoSEQ multiplex PCR; TCRdb's table is partial and in-frame only. The sample holds over 30,000 clones, roughly three quarters seen once. Sequenced material: unsorted PBMCs, taken 3.1 years after starting antiretroviral therapy. The receptors shown here come from a woman aged 50 to 65 with HIV.

This clone was seen a handful of times. V and J are TRBV2 and TRBJ1-5; D gene uncertain. Germline CDR1 SNHLY, CDR2 FYNNEI. V was shortened by 2 bases and J by 1 base, with 6 bases between the two germline ends. The CDR3 consists of 14 residues. For the CDR3, the DNA is TGTGCCAGCAGTGAAAAGGGAAGCAATCAGCCCCAGCATTTT. It yields the protein CASSEKGSNQPQHF.

V gene TRBV5-5 combines with J gene TRBJ1-6; D is perhaps TRBD1 (6 bases). This CDR3 is built from 16 residues. Per germline, CDR1 SGHKS and CDR2 YYEKEE (reference sequence). V was clipped by 4 bases and J by 6 bases, with 17 bases between them. CDR3 coding DNA: TGTGCCAGCAGCCCTCTCCCGACAGGTCTTAATTCACCCCTCCACTTT. Amino acids: CASSPLPTGLNSPLHF.

The rearrangement links TRBV5-6 to TRBJ1-1; D call uncertain. This CDR3 spans 14 amino acids. Germline lookup yields CDR1 SGHDT and CDR2 YYEEEE. V was clipped by 2 bases and J by 8 bases, with 16 bases between them. CDR3 nucleotide sequence: TGTGCCAGCAGCTTCAACCGGGCCCTGGGAGAAGCTTTCTTT. Amino acids: CASSFNRALGEAFF.

V gene TRBV11-2 combines with J gene TRBJ2-7; D might be TRBD2 (5 bases). Germline V lookup: CDR1 SGHAT, CDR2 FQNNGV. This CDR3 has 13 amino acids. The germline V and J ends were trimmed by 5 bases and 7 bases, with 15 bases remaining between them. The CDR3: CASSPPNGDEQYF. The DNA for the CDR3 is TGTGCCAGCAGCCCCCCTAACGGGGATGAGCAGTACTTC. Drawing the rest from reference TRBV11-2 and TRBJ2-7, the complete variable domain is EAGVAQSPRYKIIEKRQSVAFWCNPISGHATLYWYQQILGQGPKLLIQFQNNGVVDDSQLPKDRFSAERLKGVDSTLKIQPAKLEDSAVYLCASSPPNGDEQYFGPGTRLTVT.

The chain is built from TRBV27 and TRBJ2-3; D unresolved. Germline CDR1 is MNHEY and CDR2 is SMNVEV (reference sequence). The CDR3 extends over 14 amino acids. Trimming shortened V by 0 bases and J by 2 bases, and 6 bases separated the two germline ends. DNA for the CDR3: TGTGCCAGCAGTTTATCGGTTCCCACAGATACGCAGTATTTT. Protein product: CASSLSVPTDTQYF.

The chain has TRBV6-5 and TRBJ2-1, with D maybe TRBD1 (6 bases). This CDR3 region has 16 residues. Looked up from germline, CDR1 is MNHEY and CDR2 is SVGAGI. Trimming stripped 0 bases from V and 6 bases from J, with 15 bases between. For the CDR3, the DNA is TGTGCCAGCAGTTACTCGTCCGGCAGGGGCGGCAATGAGCAGTTCTTC. It specifies CASSYSSGRGGNEQFF.

The rearrangement uses TRBV14 and TRBJ2-3; D not certain. The V end lost 7 bases, the J end lost 5 bases, and 16 bases lay between the germline ends. CDR1 SGHDN and CDR2 FVKESK come from the germline V gene. CDR3 length: 14 residues. As DNA, the CDR3 is TGTGCCAGCACTAAAGTCGGACCGGGAGATACGCAGTATTTT. Residues: CASTKVGPGDTQYF.

The gene calls are TRBV6-1 and TRBJ1-2, with D hard to call. Germline V gene sequence: CDR1 MNHNS, CDR2 SASEGT. Between the trimmed V and J ends, which lost 4 bases and 2 bases, there was a span of 5 bases. The CDR3 runs 12 residues. The CDR3 loop is CASSVHNYGYTF. Here the CDR3 DNA reads TGTGCCAGCAGTGTGCACAACTATGGCTACACCTTC.

The CDR3: CASSYSGLFNNEQFF. DNA of the CDR3: TGTGCCAGCAGTTATAGTGGTTTATTTAACAATGAGCAGTTCTTC. The V call is TRBV6-5, the J call TRBJ2-1; D is undetermined. The CDR3 totals 15 residues. V dropped 3 bases and J dropped 5 bases, with 14 bases sitting between them. Per germline, CDR1 MNHEY and CDR2 SVGAGI.

V gene TRBV4-1 combines with J gene TRBJ2-3; 10 bases line up with TRBD2. Unmatched junction bases numbered 5, after V lost 8 bases and J lost 0 bases. Germline-derived CDR1 and CDR2 are MGHRA and YSYEKL. The CDR3 extends over 15 amino acids. DNA of the CDR3: TGCGCCAGCCGACGAGCGGGAGGGAGCACAGATACGCAGTATTTT. It codes for CASRRAGGSTDTQYF.

The chain carries TRBV5-6 and TRBJ2-3; possibly TRBD1 for D (7 bases). Germline CDR1 is SGHDT and CDR2 is YYEEEE. V lost 6 bases, J lost 3 bases, and 14 bases lay in between. The CDR3 extends over 14 amino acids. The CDR3 protein is CASILQGGTDTQYF. CDR3 nucleotide sequence: TGTGCCAGCATCCTTCAGGGGGGAACAGATACGCAGTATTTT. The full variable domain, with the rest looked up from reference TRBV5-6 and TRBJ2-3, is DAGVTQSPTHLIKTRGQQVTLRCSPKSGHDTVSWYQQALGQGPQFIFQYYEEEERQRGNFPDRFSGHQFPNYSSELNVNALLLGDSALYLCASILQGGTDTQYFGPGTRLTVL.

The chain has TRBV11-2 and TRBJ2-2; a weak D match, TRBD1 (6 bases). Germline V gene sequence: CDR1 SGHAT, CDR2 FQNNGV. V was cut by 3 bases and J by 5 bases, with 7 bases left in between. The CDR3 loop spans 13 amino acids. The CDR3 DNA follows: TGTGCCAGCAGCTTCGGGACAACCGGGGAGCTGTTTTTT. Translating it yields CASSFGTTGELFF.